This T cell receptor (beta chain) was observed in a study of T-cell reconstitution after alpha-beta-depleted transplantation in children. V lost 0 bases, J lost 1 base, and 15 bases lay in between. The CDR3 runs to 17 residues. Germline assignment: CDR1 DFQATT and CDR2 SNEGSKA (reference sequence). For TCRbeta, the library was prepared with unique molecular identifiers. TCRdb reanalysed the PCR reads using MiXCR and keeps one entry per CDR3 protein. In the table there are around 96,000 distinct CDR3 sequences, less than 15% of which are singletons. This clonotype was recorded at least ten times. The V and J genes are TRBV20-1 and TRBJ1-4, with TRBD1 as a possible D gene (5 bases). The sample consisted of PBMCs from the stem cell graft donor, taken from the stem cell graft. The sequence derives from a human donor who donated a stem cell graft to a child with inherited bone marrow failure. The CDR3 spells CSARDYGWRGTNEKLFF. The CDR3, as DNA: TGCAGTGCTAGAGATTATGGTTGGAGGGGAACTAATGAAAAACTGTTTTTT.